This T cell receptor beta chain emerged from a study of blood T cell repertoires in COVID-19. Assay: immunoSEQ multiplex PCR; the TCRdb copy retains only in-frame clones and omits some. Of about 230,000 clones in the sample, roughly 83% were seen once. This CDR3 is built from 13 residues. Trimming left V 0 bases short and J 8 bases short, with 8 bases between. Germline V gives CDR1 SGHNT, CDR2 YENEEA. The source material was peripheral blood. The origin of this receptor is a woman aged 70-85 years with active or convalescent COVID-19. The chain recombines TRBV11-3 with TRBJ2-1; D might be TRBD2 (5 bases). In DNA, the CDR3 is TGTGCCAGCAGCTTAGATCTAGCCGATGAGCAGTTCTTC. It is translated as CASSLDLADEQFF.